What follows describes a single T cell receptor beta chain. Antigen: not known. This specimen belongs to a study of cytomegalovirus exposure and HLA in healthy donors. Study-wide points: The study put 150 to 200 TCR beta chains on its list as cytomegalovirus-associated.

With 60 Vbeta and 13 Jbeta primers, the PCR was carried out. The data were produced by immunoSEQ multiplex PCR, yet TCRdb's version contains in-frame clones alone and is incomplete. Found here are 100,000 to 150,000 clones, 65% to 80% of them singletons; the top ten hold about 13%. The CDR3 loop spans 16 amino acids. Looked up from germline, CDR1 is WNHNN and CDR2 is SYGVQD (reference sequence). With 6 bases clipped from V and 3 bases from J, the junction kept 14 bases outside the gene matches. What was sequenced was PBMCs. This TCR was sampled from a woman between 55 and 75 years old in good health and CMV-seropositive. The J gene is TRBJ2-7, the V gene TRBV10-1; 7 bases agree with TRBD1. CDR3 in DNA: TGCGCCAGCAGCAACCGACAGGGCATTGCTAGCTACGAGCAGTACTTC. Translating it yields CASSNRQGIASYEQYF.